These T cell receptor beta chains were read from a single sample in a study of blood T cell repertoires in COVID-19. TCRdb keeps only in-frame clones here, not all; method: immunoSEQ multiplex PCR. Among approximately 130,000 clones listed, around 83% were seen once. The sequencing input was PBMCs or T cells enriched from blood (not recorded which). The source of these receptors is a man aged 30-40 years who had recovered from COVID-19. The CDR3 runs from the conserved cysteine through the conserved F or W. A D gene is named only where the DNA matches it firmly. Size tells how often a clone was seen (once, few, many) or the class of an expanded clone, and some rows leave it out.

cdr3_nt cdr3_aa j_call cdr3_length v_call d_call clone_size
TGTGCCAGCAGAGGACAGGGGGCGCGTGGCTACACCTTC CASRGQGARGYTF TRBJ1-2 13 TRBV5-6 TRBD1 .
TGTGCCACCAGTGATCGTTATAGCAATCAGCCCCAGCATTTT CATSDRYSNQPQHF TRBJ1-5 14 TRBV24-1 . .
TGTGCCAGCAGTGAAGTACTAGCAACTCTCTCCTCCTACAATGAGCAGTTCTTC CASSEVLATLSSYNEQFF TRBJ2-1 18 TRBV2 . once
TGCGCCAGCAGCTGGGGTGAGGGCACTGGAAACACCATATATTTT CASSWGEGTGNTIYF TRBJ1-3 15 TRBV5-1 . .
TGTGCCAGTAGTATAAGAAATAGGGGTAATAATGAAAAACTGTTTTTT CASSIRNRGNNEKLFF TRBJ1-4 16 TRBV19 . few
TGTGCCAGCAGCTTAGTGAGGTCAGATTATGGCTACACCTTC CASSLVRSDYGYTF TRBJ1-2 14 TRBV7-2 . .
TGTGCCAGCAGCGATAGCGGGGGGTTTGAGACCCAGTACTTC CASSDSGGFETQYF TRBJ2-5 14 TRBV3-1/TRBV3-2 TRBD2 .
TGTGCCAGCAGTGCCCACTCGGCGGGAAAAGAGACCCAGTACTTC CASSAHSAGKETQYF TRBJ2-5 15 TRBV28 . .
TGTGCCAGCAGCCACACCCGGGACAGGGGTGGAAACACCATATATTTT CASSHTRDRGGNTIYF TRBJ1-3 16 TRBV11-2 TRBD1 .
TGTGCCACAACCGGGACAGGGAGAGACAATGAGCAGTTCTTC CATTGTGRDNEQFF TRBJ2-1 14 TRBV6-5 TRBD1 .
TGTGCCAGCAGTTTAGGTCTCACCGGGGAGCTGTTTTTT CASSLGLTGELFF TRBJ2-2 13 TRBV12-3/TRBV12-4 . .
TGTGCCACCAGTGACACGGACAGGGGGGACACCGGGGAGCTGTTTTTT CATSDTDRGDTGELFF TRBJ2-2 16 TRBV24-1 TRBD1 .
TGTGCCAGCAGCCTCTACGGGGTAGGTTACGGCTACACCTTC CASSLYGVGYGYTF TRBJ1-2 14 TRBV2 . .
TGTGCCAGCAGCTCACACGACAGGGCTGAAGCTTTCTTT CASSSHDRAEAFF TRBJ1-1 13 TRBV6-5 TRBD1 .
TGTGCCAGCAGCTTGCCTCAGCTGGCAGGGTTCAATGAGCAGTTCTTC CASSLPQLAGFNEQFF TRBJ2-1 16 TRBV5-4 . .
TGTGCCAGCAGCCCGCCGGGGTTAGACACTGAAGCTTTCTTT CASSPPGLDTEAFF TRBJ1-1 14 TRBV3-1/TRBV3-2 . .
TGTGCCAGCAGCCCTGAGACAAGCTCCTACAATGAGCAGTTCTTC CASSPETSSYNEQFF TRBJ2-1 15 TRBV9 . .
TGTGCCAGCAGTTACAGGGGGCGCGCAGGAACTAATGAAAAACTGTTTTTT CASSYRGRAGTNEKLFF TRBJ1-4 17 TRBV27 TRBD1 .
TGTGCCAGCAGCCAAGGGGCAGGACAGGGGACAGAGACCCAGTACTTC CASSQGAGQGTETQYF TRBJ2-5 16 TRBV3-1/TRBV3-2 TRBD1 .
TGCGCCAGCAGACCGGGACAATCTCAGCCCCAGCATTTT CASRPGQSQPQHF TRBJ1-5 13 TRBV10-2 . .
TGTGCCAGTGACAGAGAACAAGAGACCCAGTACTTC CASDREQETQYF TRBJ2-5 12 TRBV2 . .
TGTGCCAGCAGTTTCTCCGCCGGGATAGGCGAGACCCAGTACTTC CASSFSAGIGETQYF TRBJ2-5 15 TRBV28 . .
TGTGCCAGCAGCCCGAGGGACAGCCGAGTTGATACGCAGTATTTT CASSPRDSRVDTQYF TRBJ2-3 15 TRBV7-9 TRBD1 .
TGCGCCAGCAGCGGAATACCCGGGACAGGGGCAGCTGAAGCTTTCTTT CASSGIPGTGAAEAFF TRBJ1-1 16 TRBV5-1 TRBD1 few
TGTGCCAGCAGCTCCCCGGACAGTAATCAGCCCCAGCATTTT CASSSPDSNQPQHF TRBJ1-5 14 TRBV7-8 . .
TGCGCCAGCAGCCCTATTGAGTCTGTAGCCAAAAACATTCAGTACTTC CASSPIESVAKNIQYF TRBJ2-4 16 TRBV4-1 . .
TGTGCCAGCAGCGTAGTTGGAGGCTCCGGCTACACCTTC CASSVVGGSGYTF TRBJ1-2 13 TRBV9 . .
TGTGCCAGTATCCCTCGGACAGGGGTCTCTGACAGGTGCTCCTACGAGCAGTACTTC CASIPRTGVSDRCSYEQYF TRBJ2-7 19 TRBV19 TRBD1 .
TGCGCCAGCAGCTGGCGGGTTATTGGGACAGTGGCTTCTACTGAAGCTTTCTTT CASSWRVIGTVASTEAFF TRBJ1-1 18 TRBV5-1 TRBD1 .
TGTGCCAGCAGTTACTCGGGGGCAGGGAGTGAGACCCAGTACTTC CASSYSGAGSETQYF TRBJ2-5 15 TRBV6-5 . .
TGTGCCAGCAGTCGGACTAGCGGGAACACAGATACGCAGTATTTT CASSRTSGNTDTQYF TRBJ2-3 15 TRBV6-2/TRBV6-3 TRBD2 few
TGTGCCCTCTCCGGGACAGGGAACACCGGGGAGCTGTTTTTT CALSGTGNTGELFF TRBJ2-2 14 TRBV10-3 TRBD1 .
TGTGCCAGCAGCTCCAGGGCGTACCCCTACGAGCAGTACTTC CASSSRAYPYEQYF TRBJ2-7 14 TRBV7-9 . few
TGTGCCAGCAGTGCCGGGACTCACAATGAGCAGTTCTTC CASSAGTHNEQFF TRBJ2-1 13 TRBV27 . .
TGCAGGAGGATCGGCTCCTACGAGCAGTACTTC CRRIGSYEQYF TRBJ2-7 11 TRBV20-1 . .
TGTGCCAGCAGCTTAGGACTAGCGGGATCATCCGGGGATGAGCAGTTCTTC CASSLGLAGSSGDEQFF TRBJ2-1 17 TRBV7-7 TRBD2 .
TGCAGCGGACAGGGGAATGGGGAAGAGACCCAGTACTTC CSGQGNGEETQYF TRBJ2-5 13 TRBV29-1 TRBD1 .
TGTGCCACCGAGCGGAGCTCCTACAATGAGCAGTTCTTC CATERSSYNEQFF TRBJ2-1 13 TRBV10-3 . .
TGTGCCAGCTCATCCGAGCGGTACCAAGAGACCCAGTACTTC CASSSERYQETQYF TRBJ2-5 14 TRBV18 . .
TGTGCCAGCAGCCGTAGGACAGGGGGCGTCACCGGGGAGCTGTTTTTT CASSRRTGGVTGELFF TRBJ2-2 16 TRBV7-2 TRBD1 .